This T cell receptor (beta chain) is drawn from a study of blood T cell repertoires in COVID-19 (TCRdb year 2020). Regarding the complete study: Samples from collaborators originated in the United States, Italy and Spain and spanned both the acute and convalescent phases of COVID-19. The prospective study material was composed of cDNA or gDNA derived from T cells, B-cell-depleted T cells, or PBMCs. The dataset comprised deeply sampled blood TCRbeta repertoires from subjects exposed to, actively infected with, or recovered from COVID-19. The repertoires were released in a freely available public database meant as a resource for research on the immune response to SARS-CoV-2. Samples were obtained from the ongoing ImmuneRACE study (first 160 participants) and from 1,000 to 1,500 subjects provided by 6 global collaborators. A de-identified subject ID, COVID-19 status, age in years and sex were almost always included in the sample metadata. Where available, HLA class I and class II types were taken from metadata supplied by the sample provider and were not determined by assay-based typing. Findings and caveats that apply to the study as a whole: Clinical and demographic metadata were provided uncurated, with the amount varying by source and participant.

The CDR3 covers 15 residues, taking in both the cysteine and the phenylalanine. The sequence is cut down to CDR3 DNA, 45 bases in frame from base 1. V is cut by 0 bases and J by 5 bases, and the space between the germline ends is 11 bases. For CDR1 and CDR2, the germline V gene lists SGHDT and YYEEEE. TCRbeta CDR3 regions were amplified from genomic DNA by means of the immunoSEQ Assay, a bias-controlled multiplex PCR. On the study's bioinformatics: Within the assay, amplification of reference gene primers was used to estimate how many nucleated cells each sample contained. To quantify the absolute abundance of each unique TCRbeta CDR3 rearrangement, sequence reads were collapsed and filtered. For each sample, productive Simpson clonality was calculated as the square root of Simpson's diversity index across productive rearrangements. Not all clones reach the TCRdb copy of this immuneACCESS table, which keeps in-frame sequences only. Checked studies attribute under half of the gap to unresolved V genes and leave the rest unexplained. The V and J calls and clone size come from that table; D and trimming were worked out from the DNA. In all, the sample holds roughly 200,000 clones, and more than 85% of those were seen once. More than 8.5% of the sample is taken by the ten largest.

In Seattle, one collaborating source enrolled patients while the infection was active and tracked those patients longitudinally over the course of disease. Each collaborating institution followed its own protocols to collect whole blood in K2EDTA tubes. For TCRbeta analysis, collaborators shipped samples in one of three forms: frozen whole blood, isolated PBMCs, or DNA extracted from either of those sample types. In the case of this clone: What antigen it recognizes has not been identified. Base quality data are lacking; no much larger clone is found one base away.

This sequence originates from a woman between 50 and 59 years old with COVID-19, enrolled during active disease. Sequencing was performed on peripheral blood. Rearrangement joined TRBV5-6 to TRBJ1-4; a tentative D match to TRBD1 spans 5 bases. The CDR3 in this case is CASSLGAGGNEKLFF. In nucleotide form, the sequence is TGTGCCAGCAGCTTGGGGGCCGGGGGAAATGAAAAACTGTTTTTT.